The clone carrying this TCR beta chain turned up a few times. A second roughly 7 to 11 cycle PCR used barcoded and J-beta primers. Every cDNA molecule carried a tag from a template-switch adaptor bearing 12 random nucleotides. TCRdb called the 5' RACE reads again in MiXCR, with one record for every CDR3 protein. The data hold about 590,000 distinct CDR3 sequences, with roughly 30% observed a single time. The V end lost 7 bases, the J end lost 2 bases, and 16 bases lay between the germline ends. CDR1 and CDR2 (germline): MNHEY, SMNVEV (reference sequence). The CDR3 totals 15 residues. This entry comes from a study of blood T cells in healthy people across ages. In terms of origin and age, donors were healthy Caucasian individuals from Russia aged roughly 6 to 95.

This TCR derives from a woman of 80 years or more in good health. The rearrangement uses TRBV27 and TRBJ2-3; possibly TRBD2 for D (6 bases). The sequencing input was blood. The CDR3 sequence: CASKRTEGFTDTQYF. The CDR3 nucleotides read TGTGCCAGCAAGAGAACGGAGGGATTCACAGATACGCAGTATTTT.